This TCR beta chain derives from a study of T cells after posttransplantation cyclophosphamide. General study findings and limits: Donor-recipient repertoire similarity was low at 1-2 months, rising over year one. TRB overlap between skin or GI tissue T cells and blood was limited. TRB clonality was highly associated with recipient CMV seropositivity and reactivation.

Method: immunoSEQ multiplex PCR; TCRdb's copy keeps in-frame clones and lacks some. There are about 15,000 clones in the sample; around 86% occur only once, and around 0.8% lies in the top ten. As regards this clone: The target antigen is unknown.

Germline V gene data show CDR1 as SGHRS and CDR2 as YFSETQ. V trimming: 8 bases; J trimming: 0 bases; junction bases outside the gene matches: 6. The CDR3 extends over 14 amino acids. The gene calls are TRBV5-1 and TRBJ2-3; 7 positions agree with TRBD1. The TCR sequence derives from a middle-aged man in good health, CMV-negative, and a related stem cell transplant donor. The sequenced sample was memory CD4+ T cells sorted from PBMCs. CDR3 DNA: TGCGCCAGTCGGACAGGTACTAGCACAGATACGCAGTATTTT. It yields the protein CASRTGTSTDTQYF. The whole variable domain, remainder taken from reference TRBV5-1 and TRBJ2-3, is KAGVTQTPRYLIKTRGQQVTLSCSPISGHRSVSWYQQTPGQGLQFLFEYFSETQRNKGNFPGRFSGRQFSNSRSEMNVSTLELGDSALYLCASRTGTSTDTQYFGPGTRLTVL.